These 13 T cell receptor beta chains originate from one sample sequenced in a study of vaccination effects on CD4 cells after COVID-19 (dated by TCRdb to 2021 to 2024). Antigens of these TCRs are unknown. Library preparation was by the immunoSEQ multiplex PCR assay. In TCRdb, the immuneACCESS table is reduced to in-frame sequences with V and J assigned. These tables do not hold every clone; where another copy was compared, an unresolved V gene accounts for under half, and the others remain unexplained. Across this sample there are 68,000 or so clones, with 75% to 85% seen only once. Clones ranked in the top ten supply 12% of the sample. In the ViraFEST assay, PBMC were stimulated with viral peptide pools, and TCR sequencing was then used to find antigen-specific CD4+ T cell clonotypes based on their expansion. After approximately eleven days of culture, CD4+ T cells were isolated with the EasySep CD4+ T cell isolation kit. Healthy vaccine recipients had no prior SARS-CoV-2 infection, confirmed by negative nucleocapsid antibodies before and after vaccination.

Here the sequenced sample was CD4+ T cells from PBMCs cultured with SARS-CoV-2 spike peptides, taken before COVID-19 vaccination. What the cell subset or site label conveys for this sample: SARS-CoV-2 spike overlapping peptide pool stimulation. The receptors here all came from a human donor who received a COVID-19 vaccine.

The J gene is TRBJ2-1, the V gene TRBV18; D could derive from TRBD1 or TRBD2 (6 bases each). The length of the CDR3 is 16 residues. Germline CDR1 reads KGHSH; CDR2 reads LQKENI. Trimming pared 5 bases from V and 5 bases from J, leaving 19 bases between. CDR3 residues: CASSSAGGRMDNEQFF. In DNA, the CDR3 is TGTGCCAGCTCATCTGCTGGGGGGCGTATGGACAATGAGCAGTTCTTC.

This clone was counted only a few times. The chain uses TRBV7-9 and TRBJ2-2; perhaps TRBD1 as D (6 bases). The length of the CDR3 is 15 residues. Between the trimmed V and J ends, which lost 8 bases and 2 bases, there was a span of 15 bases. Germline V lookup: CDR1 SEHNR, CDR2 FQNEAQ (reference sequence). The CDR3 DNA follows: TGTGCCAGCGTCCCCGGGACAAAAAACACCGGGGAGCTGTTTTTT. It codes for CASVPGTKNTGELFF.

The chain is built from TRBV24-1 and TRBJ1-4, with D unclear. Trimming stripped 3 bases from V and 8 bases from J, with 12 bases between. CDR3 size: 14 residues. Germline V gene lookup returns CDR1 KGHDR and CDR2 SFDVKD. This CDR3 reads CATSDGILGEKLFF. DNA of the CDR3: TGTGCCACCAGTGATGGAATCCTGGGAGAAAAACTGTTTTTT.

This clone came up a few times. V gene TRBV30 combines with J gene TRBJ2-3; maybe TRBD1 (5 bases). V shed 3 bases and J shed 6 bases, with 13 bases lying between them. The CDR3 is 13 amino acids. From germline, CDR1 is GTSNPN and CDR2 SVGIG (reference sequence). In nucleotides, the CDR3 is TGTGCCTGGAGGGGGTTGGGGCTTGATACGCAGTATTTT. Amino acid sequence: CAWRGLGLDTQYF.

The V and J genes are TRBV18 and TRBJ1-2, with a possible D match to TRBD1 (6 bases). V lost 6 bases to trimming and J lost 8 bases, with 13 bases between them. In germline, CDR1 is KGHSH, CDR2 LQKENI. The CDR3 sequence is 12 residues long. The CDR3 DNA is TGTGCCAGCTCTTCGTGGGGGCAAGGCTACACCTTC. This sequence encodes CASSSWGQGYTF.

The gene calls are TRBV25-1 and TRBJ2-6; D is unresolved. Trimming cost V 5 bases and J 0 bases, with 2 bases left between them. Germline CDR1 and CDR2: MGHDK and SYGVNS. The CDR3 contains 13 residues. The CDR3 loop is CASSNSGANVLTF. DNA for the CDR3: TGTGCCAGCAGTAACTCTGGGGCCAACGTCCTGACTTTC. Full variable domain (remainder filled in from reference TRBV25-1 and TRBJ2-6): EADIYQTPRYLVIGTGKKITLECSQTMGHDKMYWYQQDPGMELHLIHYSYGVNSTEKGDLSSESTVSRIRTEHFPLTLESARPSHTSQYLCASSNSGANVLTFGAGSRLTVL.

The chain recombines TRBV11-1 with TRBJ1-2; D is undetermined. The ends were cut back, 1 base at V and 0 bases at J, with 6 bases in the middle. Germline V lookup: CDR1 SGHAT, CDR2 FQDESV (reference sequence). The CDR3 covers 14 residues. The CDR3 bases are TGTGCCAGCAGCTTAGTCGGATCTAACTATGGCTACACCTTC. As protein: CASSLVGSNYGYTF.

This clone was observed once. The chain recombines TRBV6-4 with TRBJ2-7, with TRBD1 matching 9 bases. This CDR3 is 12 amino acids long. Germline CDR1 is MRHNA and CDR2 is SNTAGT. Unmatched junction bases numbered 3, after V lost 6 bases and J lost 6 bases. The DNA of the CDR3 is TGTGCCAGCAGCAGACAGGGGGGCGAGCAGTACGTC. As protein: CASSRQGGEQYV.

J is TRBJ1-2 and V is TRBV7-9, with TRBD1 identical over 11 bases. V gave up 1 base and J gave up 5 bases; unmatched junction bases: 9. The germline V gene encodes CDR1 SEHNR and CDR2 FQNEAQ (reference sequence). The length of the CDR3 is 17 residues. The CDR3 DNA follows: TGTGCCAGCAGCTTAGGAACCGGACAGGGGGCTCGGTATGGCTACACCTTC. Protein: CASSLGTGQGARYGYTF. The full variable domain, in which reference TRBV7-9 and TRBJ1-2 provide the parts outside the CDR3, is DTGVSQNPRHKITKRGQNVTFRCDPISEHNRLYWYRQTLGQGPEFLTYFQNEAQLEKSRLLSDRFSAERPKGSFSTLEIQRTEQGDSAMYLCASSLGTGQGARYGYTFGSGTRLTVV.

The chain carries TRBV10-3 and TRBJ2-2; D gene ambiguous. The germline V gene has CDR1 ENHRY and CDR2 SYGVKD. V lost 3 bases, J lost 6 bases, and 8 bases lay in between. This CDR3 is 13 amino acids long. The CDR3 sequence is CAISEFSPGELFF. CDR3 sequence (DNA): TGTGCCATCAGTGAATTTAGCCCCGGGGAGCTGTTTTTT.

The J gene is TRBJ2-7, the V gene TRBV5-4; D is uncertain. The CDR3 runs to 14 residues. CDR1 and CDR2 (germline): SGHNT, YYREEE (reference sequence). V was cut by 3 bases and J by 3 bases, with 13 bases left in between. The CDR3 sequence is CASSSREAFYEQYV. CDR3 nucleotides: TGTGCCAGCAGCTCCAGAGAGGCCTTCTACGAGCAGTACGTC.

The gene calls are TRBV29-1 and TRBJ1-1; possible D gene TRBD1, 6 bases. Germline lookup yields CDR1 SQVTM and CDR2 ANQGSEA. The length of the CDR3 is 13 residues. V shed 4 bases and J shed 1 base, with 10 bases lying between them. In DNA form, the CDR3 reads TGCAGCGTTGTCCGGGGGCCGAACACTGAAGCTTTCTTT. Residues: CSVVRGPNTEAFF. The variable domain in full, with the rest retrieved from reference TRBV29-1 and TRBJ1-1, is SAVISQKPSRDICQRGTSLTIQCQVDSQVTMMFWYRQQPGQSLTLIATANQGSEATYESGFVIDKFPISRPNLTFSTLTVSNMSPEDSSIYLCSVVRGPNTEAFFGQGTRLTVV.

The chain links TRBV7-8 to TRBJ2-4; possibly TRBD2 for D (6 bases). The CDR3 has 14 residues. Germline V CDR1 and CDR2: SGHVS, FQNEAQ. V shed 5 bases and J shed 1 base, with 9 bases lying between them. The CDR3 loop reads CASSPRGAKNIQYF. The CDR3 bases are TGTGCCAGCAGCCCCCGGGGGGCCAAAAACATTCAGTACTTC.